The 12 T cell receptor beta chains given below trace back to one sample, sequenced in a study of blood T cell repertoires in COVID-19. Libraries were prepared by immunoSEQ multiplex PCR; TCRdb keeps only in-frame clonotypes and omits some of them. The table shows a few hundred thousand clones, with approximately 88% occurring only once. The sample comprised peripheral blood. The receptors were gathered from a young man with active or convalescent COVID-19.

This rearrangement joins TRBV29-1 to TRBJ1-1, with unresolved D. CDR1 and CDR2 from the germline V gene are SQVTM and ANQGSEA. Trimming removed 5 bases at V and 0 bases at J, with 10 bases between. The length of the CDR3 is 13 residues. CDR3 protein: CSVSVSLNTEAFF. CDR3 nucleotides: TGCAGCGTTTCGGTGTCCCTGAACACTGAAGCTTTCTTT. Based on the CDR3 plus reference TRBV29-1 and TRBJ1-1, the full variable domain is SAVISQKPSRDICQRGTSLTIQCQVDSQVTMMFWYRQQPGQSLTLIATANQGSEATYESGFVIDKFPISRPNLTFSTLTVSNMSPEDSSIYLCSVSVSLNTEAFFGQGTRLTVV.

The V and J genes are TRBV2 and TRBJ2-6, with a tentative D call TRBD1 (6 bases). Trimming took 4 bases from V and 0 from J, leaving 16 bases between them. Germline V gene data show CDR1 as SNHLY and CDR2 as FYNNEI. The CDR3 is 18 amino acids. For the CDR3, the DNA is TGTGCCAGCAGTGCTCCGGGACAACACCCCTCTGGGGCCAACGTCCTGACTTTC. Translating it yields CASSAPGQHPSGANVLTF.

This clone was counted once. This chain uses TRBV12-5 with TRBJ2-5, with D unresolved. The CDR3 spans 13 residues. The ends were cut back, 1 base at V and 7 bases at J, with 10 bases in the middle. CDR1 is LGHNT and CDR2 is FRNRAP in the germline V gene. The CDR3 DNA is TGTGCTAGTGGTTTGGCCAGCCGAGGGACCCAGTACTTC. This gives the protein CASGLASRGTQYF.

Only one count was recorded for this clone. V is TRBV7-9 and J is TRBJ2-3, with D possibly TRBD2 on 7 matching bases. Trimming removed 1 base from V and 4 bases from J, with 12 bases in between. Germline loops: CDR1 SEHNR, CDR2 FQNEAQ (reference sequence). This CDR3 has 15 amino acids. The DNA of the CDR3 is TGTGCCAGCAGCTTAGATCTAGGGGGGGCAGATACGCAGTATTTT. The encoded protein is CASSLDLGGADTQYF.

The rearrangement joins TRBV15 to TRBJ2-2; D might be TRBD1 (6 bases). Germline V gene lookup returns CDR1 LNHNV and CDR2 YYDKDF (reference sequence). CDR3 size: 14 residues. The V end was cut by 3 bases, the J end by 2 bases, with 7 bases between. The chain's CDR3 is CATSRDSNTGELFF. As DNA, the CDR3 is TGTGCCACCAGCAGGGACAGTAACACCGGGGAGCTGTTTTTT.

V usage is TRBV4-1 and J usage is TRBJ2-2; 14 bases are a match to TRBD2. The germline V gene encodes CDR1 MGHRA and CDR2 YSYEKL. The CDR3 extends over 18 amino acids. J was trimmed by 7 bases and V by 0 bases; bases with no gene match: 7. CDR3 sequence reads: CASSQDPGLAGDNGELFF. CDR3 nucleotides: TGCGCCAGCAGCCAAGATCCGGGACTAGCGGGGGATAACGGGGAGCTGTTTTTT.

The V gene is TRBV13, the J gene TRBJ1-4; D might be TRBD1 (6 bases). CDR1 and CDR2 (germline): PRHDT, FYEKMQ (reference sequence). Trimming stripped 3 bases from V and 6 bases from J, with 11 bases between. The length of the CDR3 is 14 residues. CDR3 sequence reads: CASSLGGGHEKLFF. CDR3 DNA sequence: TGTGCCAGCAGCTTGGGAGGGGGTCATGAAAAACTGTTTTTT. Variable domain in full (rest from reference TRBV13 and TRBJ1-4): AAGVIQSPRHLIKEKRETATLKCYPIPRHDTVYWYQQGPGQDPQFLISFYEKMQSDKGSIPDRFSAQQFSDYHSELNMSSLELGDSALYFCASSLGGGHEKLFFGSGTQLSVL.

CDR3 DNA sequence: TGTGCCAGTAGTATGGACAGGGCGAACACCGGGGAGCTGTTTTTT. Its protein product is CASSMDRANTGELFF. The chain combines TRBV19 with TRBJ2-2, with 8 nucleotides matching TRBD1. Per the germline V gene, CDR1 is LNHDA and CDR2 is SQIVND (reference sequence). CDR3 length equals 15 residues. After removal of 3 bases from V and 0 bases from J, the junction contained 0 bases not matched to a gene. Full variable domain (outside the CDR3, taken from reference TRBV19 and TRBJ2-2): DGGITQSPKYLFRKEGQNVTLSCEQNLNHDAMYWYRQDPGQGLRLIYYSQIVNDFQKGDIAEGYSVSREKKESFPLTVTSAQKNPTAFYLCASSMDRANTGELFFGEGSRLTVL.

CDR3: CASSSDRVNTGELFF. CDR3 bases: TGTGCCAGCAGCTCGGACAGGGTCAACACCGGGGAGCTGTTTTTT. The chain links TRBV2 to TRBJ2-2; TRBD1 aligns across 8 bases. This CDR3 is 15 amino acids long. Per the germline V gene, CDR1 is SNHLY and CDR2 is FYNNEI. Trimming cost V 6 bases and J 2 bases; bases outside gene matches: 5.

A single count supports this clone. The V and J genes are TRBV29-1 and TRBJ1-2; 9 nucleotides match TRBD1. The CDR3 length is 14 residues. Germline-derived CDR1 and CDR2 are SQVTM and ANQGSEA. The trim removed 2 bases at V and 8 bases at J, leaving 9 bases unmatched. In DNA form, the CDR3 reads TGCAGCGTTGAACCAACAGGGGGCGCAGGGGGCTACACCTTC. Its translation is CSVEPTGGAGGYTF. The complete variable domain, with remaining parts taken from reference TRBV29-1 and TRBJ1-2, reads SAVISQKPSRDICQRGTSLTIQCQVDSQVTMMFWYRQQPGQSLTLIATANQGSEATYESGFVIDKFPISRPNLTFSTLTVSNMSPEDSSIYLCSVEPTGGAGGYTFGSGTRLTVV.

This clone has only one observation. As DNA, the CDR3 is TGTGCCAGCAGCGTAGATGAGAGGGGGTTCGCCGGGGAGCTGTTTTTT. Encoded protein: CASSVDERGFAGELFF. The rearrangement uses TRBV9 and TRBJ2-2, with a possible D match to TRBD1 (6 bases). This CDR3 has 16 residues. CDR1 is SGDLS, CDR2 YYNGEE, per germline. Trimming left V 0 bases short and J 6 bases short, with 15 bases between.

The rearrangement links TRBV6-5 to TRBJ1-4; no reliable D call. Trimming removed 3 bases from V and 8 bases from J, with 16 bases in between. The CDR3 runs to 15 residues. The germline gives CDR1 MNHEY, CDR2 SVGAGI. The CDR3 bases are TGTGCCAGCAGTTATTCGCGGGGTGTTAAGGAAAAACTGTTTTTT. Its protein is CASSYSRGVKEKLFF.